This TCR beta chain was sequenced during a study of T cells in Graves' hyperthyroidism and ophthalmopathy. Graves' hyperthyroidism is called stable when ophthalmopathy does not progress within 18 months. Any patient presenting with uncontrolled infection, other autoimmune disease, pregnancy or lactation was left out. The germline V and J ends were trimmed by 3 bases and 9 bases, with 8 bases remaining between them. Germline CDR1 and CDR2: DFQATT and SNEGSKA (reference sequence). CDR3 size: 11 residues. TCR beta CDR3 region amplification was performed from RNA transcripts. Initially, a first-round RT-PCR of the TCR CDR3 employed the HTBI primer set. TCRdb reprocessed the multiplex PCR reads via MiXCR and lists one record per CDR3 protein. The sample lists under 700,000 distinct CDR3 sequences, 40% to 55% seen once, with about 7.8% in the top ten.

The chain has TRBV20-1 and TRBJ2-2; no clear D gene. The sample was peripheral blood or thyroid tissue (not recorded which). This receptor was identified in a woman under 30 with Graves' hyperthyroidism. The CDR3 spells CSARDQRELFF. The CDR3 DNA is TGCAGTGCTAGGGACCAGCGGGAGCTGTTTTTT.